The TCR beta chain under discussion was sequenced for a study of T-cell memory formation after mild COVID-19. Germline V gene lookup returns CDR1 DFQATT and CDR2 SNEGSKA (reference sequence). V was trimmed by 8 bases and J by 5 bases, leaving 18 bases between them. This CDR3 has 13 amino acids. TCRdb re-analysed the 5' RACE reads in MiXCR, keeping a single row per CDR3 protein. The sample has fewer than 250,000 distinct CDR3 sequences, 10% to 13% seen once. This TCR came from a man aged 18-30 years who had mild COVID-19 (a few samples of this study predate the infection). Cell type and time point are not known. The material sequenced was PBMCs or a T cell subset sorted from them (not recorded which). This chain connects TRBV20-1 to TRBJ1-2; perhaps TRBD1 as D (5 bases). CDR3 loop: CSLKSDGGYGYTF. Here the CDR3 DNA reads TGCAGTCTTAAATCGGATGGGGGTTATGGCTACACCTTC.